This T cell receptor (beta chain) was recorded in a study of blood T cell repertoires in COVID-19 (dated by TCRdb to 2018 to 2021). Study-wide context: Collaborator samples came from the United States, Italy and Spain and covered acute and convalescent phases of COVID-19. The material from the prospective study consisted of cDNA or gDNA derived from T cells, B-cell-depleted T cells, or PBMCs. The dataset comprised deeply sampled blood TCRbeta repertoires from subjects exposed to, actively infected with, or recovered from COVID-19. The repertoires were released in a freely available public database meant as a resource for research on the immune response to SARS-CoV-2. Samples were obtained from the ongoing ImmuneRACE study (first 160 participants) and from approximately 1,200 subjects provided by 6 global collaborators. A de-identified subject ID, COVID-19 status, age in years and sex were almost always included in the sample metadata. Where available, HLA class I and class II types were taken from metadata supplied by the sample provider and were not determined by assay-based typing.

V was cut back by 8 bases and J by 3 bases, leaving a gap of 10 bases between them. Spanning cysteine to phenylalanine, the CDR3 consists of 12 amino acids. Here the CDR3 DNA is all that survives: 36 bases in frame from base 1. Reading the germline V gene (reference sequence) gives CDR1 MNHNY and CDR2 SVGAGI. On this clone itself: Its antigen remains undetermined. No base quality values were provided; no much bigger clone lies one nucleotide off.

Whole blood was collected in K2EDTA tubes by collaborating institutions according to the institutions' own protocols. Collaborator samples were shipped for TCRbeta analysis as frozen whole blood, isolated PBMCs, or DNA extracted from either sample type. TCRbeta CDR3 regions were amplified from genomic DNA using the immunoSEQ Assay, a bias-controlled multiplex PCR. Under the source paper's analysis protocol: The number of nucleated cells in each sample was estimated from the amplification of reference gene primers within the assay. To quantify the absolute abundance of each unique TCRbeta CDR3 rearrangement, sequence reads were collapsed and filtered. For each sample, productive Simpson clonality was calculated as the square root of Simpson's diversity index across productive rearrangements. TCRdb took this table from immuneACCESS and kept in-frame rearrangements with V and J called. Such tables lack part of the clones; where checked against another copy, unresolved V genes explain under half of the gap, and the rest is unexplained. Clonal size and the V and J genes are those of that table, whereas D and trimming came from the DNA. The sample data list 110,000 to 150,000 clones, and roughly 88% of these were observed just once. The biggest ten clones account for 10% to 13% of the sample.

Study-level results and caveats: Clinical and demographic metadata were provided uncurated, with the amount varying by source and participant.

This receptor chain uses TRBV6-6 and TRBJ1-2, with TRBD1 perhaps the D gene, on 5 matching bases. Sequencing was performed on peripheral blood. The sequence was collected from a man aged 55 to 69 with active or convalescent COVID-19. The DNA reads as follows: TGTGCCAGCGGGACTTATGACTATGGCTACACCTTC. Translated, it gives CASGTYDYGYTF.